This T cell receptor (beta chain) originates from a study of blood T cell repertoires in COVID-19. Study-level information: Both acute and convalescent COVID-19 samples were obtained from the United States, Italy and Spain.

Germline V gene lookup returns CDR1 KGHSH and CDR2 LQKENI. Trimming cost V 6 bases and J 7 bases, with 24 bases left between them. The CDR3 consists of 16 residues. Participants, about 18 to 90 years old, spanned around 25 US areas. Recovery meant two consecutive negative NP/OP PCR tests, professional clearance, or resolved symptoms. The sample holds one count of this clone. Data came from immunoSEQ multiplex PCR; TCRdb stores just in-frame clones and leaves some out. The data show roughly 330,000 clones, 87% seen once. This clonotype was sampled from a woman aged 25 to 39 who had recovered from COVID-19. Sequencing input: PBMCs or T cells enriched from blood (not recorded which). The chain is built from TRBV18 and TRBJ1-1; D may be TRBD1 (5 bases). CDR3 in DNA: TGTGCCAGCTCCATATTGGGGAACAGGTATTCCAGTGAAGCTTTCTTT. Protein: CASSILGNRYSSEAFF. The whole variable domain, filled in from reference TRBV18 and TRBJ1-1, reads NAGVMQNPRHLVRRRGQEARLRCSPMKGHSHVYWYRQLPEEGLKFMVYLQKENIIDESGMPKERFSAEFPKEGPSILRIQQVVRGDSAAYFCASSILGNRYSSEAFFGQGTRLTVV.